This paragraph covers one T cell receptor (beta chain) sequence. These data belong to a study of blood T cell repertoires in COVID-19. Overall study context: The United States, Italy and Spain provided the acute and convalescent COVID-19 samples.

V shed 8 bases, J shed 6 bases, and the junction held 8 bases outside the gene matches. CDR3 length equals 14 residues. Germline CDR1 reads SNHLY; CDR2 reads FYNNEI. Authors' data handling: Researchers report that nucleated cell counts were estimated from reference gene primer amplification. Produced via immunoSEQ multiplex PCR; TCRdb's table is partial and in-frame only. The DNA gave D and trimming, while V, J and clone size come from that table. The table has a few hundred thousand clones, roughly nine tenths seen once; the top ten hold approximately 2%. The origin of this receptor is a man between 18 and 35 years old with active or convalescent COVID-19. The genes are TRBV2 and TRBJ2-2; 8 positions agree with TRBD2. Sequencing was performed on peripheral blood. CDR3 in DNA: TGTGCCAGCGTTCTAACGGGAGGGGCCGGGGAGCTGTTTTTT. Its protein is CASVLTGGAGELFF.